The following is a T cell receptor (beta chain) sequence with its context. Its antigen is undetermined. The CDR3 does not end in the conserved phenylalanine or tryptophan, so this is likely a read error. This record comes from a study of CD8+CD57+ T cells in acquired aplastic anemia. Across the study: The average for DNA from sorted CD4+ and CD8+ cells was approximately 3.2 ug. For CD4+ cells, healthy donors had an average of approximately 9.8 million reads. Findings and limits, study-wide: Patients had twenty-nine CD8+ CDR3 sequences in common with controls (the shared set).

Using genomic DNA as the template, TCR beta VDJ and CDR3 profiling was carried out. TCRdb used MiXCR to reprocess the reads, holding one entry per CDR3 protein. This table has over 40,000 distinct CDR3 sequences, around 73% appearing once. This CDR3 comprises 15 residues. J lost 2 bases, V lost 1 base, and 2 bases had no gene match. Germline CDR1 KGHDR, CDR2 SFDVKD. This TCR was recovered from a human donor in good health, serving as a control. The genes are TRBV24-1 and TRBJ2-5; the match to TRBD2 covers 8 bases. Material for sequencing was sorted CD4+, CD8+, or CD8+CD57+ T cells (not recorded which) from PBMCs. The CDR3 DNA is TGTGCCACCAGTGATTTCCCGGGAGGGCAAGAGACCCAGTACTCC. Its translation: CATSDFPGGQETQYS.